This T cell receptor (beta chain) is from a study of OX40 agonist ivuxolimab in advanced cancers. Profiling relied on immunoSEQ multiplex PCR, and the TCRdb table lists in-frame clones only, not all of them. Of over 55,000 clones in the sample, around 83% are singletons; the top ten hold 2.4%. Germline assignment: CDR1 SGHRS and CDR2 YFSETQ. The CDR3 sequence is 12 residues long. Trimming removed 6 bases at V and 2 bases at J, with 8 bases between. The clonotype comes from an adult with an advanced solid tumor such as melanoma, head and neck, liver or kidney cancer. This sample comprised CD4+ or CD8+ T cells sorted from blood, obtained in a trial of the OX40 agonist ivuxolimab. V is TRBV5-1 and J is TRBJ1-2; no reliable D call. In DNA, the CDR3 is TGCGCCAGCAAGGTCGGGAACTATGGCTACACCTTC. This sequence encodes CASKVGNYGYTF. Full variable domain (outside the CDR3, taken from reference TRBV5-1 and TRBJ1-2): KAGVTQTPRYLIKTRGQQVTLSCSPISGHRSVSWYQQTPGQGLQFLFEYFSETQRNKGNFPGRFSGRQFSNSRSEMNVSTLELGDSALYLCASKVGNYGYTFGSGTRLTVV.